The T cell receptor (beta chain) under discussion was sequenced for a study of radiotherapy plus CTLA-4 blockade in lung cancer listed by TCRdb under 2018. For the wider study: Among the enrolled patients, about 19% had an objective response, and about 31% reached disease control.

The CDR3 runs 16 amino acids, cysteine and phenylalanine included. Only CDR3 DNA is held: 48 bases, read in frame from base 1. Germline trimming amounts to 4 bases on V and 4 bases on J, with 6 as the count of junction bases outside the gene matches. CDR1 and CDR2, per the germline V gene, are MNHNS and SASEGT. Libraries were constructed by the immunoSEQ multiplex PCR assay. Sourced from immuneACCESS, this table was stored by TCRdb with only in-frame sequences that have V and J called. A share of the clones is absent; for the studies checked, an unresolved V gene accounts for under half, and the remainder has no known explanation. The sample table lists about 83,000 clones, 60% to 85% of them with a count of one. The ten largest clones take up 3% to 4.5% of the sample. The research as a whole found: Early dynamic changes in blood T cell clones, together with increased serum interferon-beta after radiation, were reported as the strongest predictors of response. After treatment with radiotherapy and ipilimumab, TCR clones that originated in tumors expanded in peripheral blood.

Concerning this clone: No antigen is known for it. Per-base qualities were not stored, and no clone one base away is much larger.

In this study, focal radiation therapy paired with CTLA-4 blockade (ipilimumab) was tested in patients who had chemo-refractory metastatic non-small-cell lung cancer. The chain employs TRBV6-1 and TRBJ2-7; TRBD2 aligns with 14 central bases. This material consisted of peripheral blood, taken from a patient treated with radiotherapy plus ipilimumab. This sequence was found in a human donor with non-small cell lung cancer who had a partial response to radiotherapy plus ipilimumab. Some clones in this sample may be carry-over from other donors' samples. The CDR3 is CASSGGTSGRIYEQYF. The nucleotides are TGTGCCAGCAGTGGTGGGACTAGCGGGAGAATATACGAGCAGTACTTC.